The clone carrying this T cell receptor (beta chain) appeared once. TCRdb independently ran MiXCR on the RT-PCR reads; one entry per CDR3 protein. The data hold just under 550,000 distinct CDR3 sequences, with roughly 25% observed a single time. The data originate from a study of response to subunit inactivated influenza vaccine. In germline, CDR1 is SGHTA, CDR2 FQGNSA. V shed 5 bases and J 0 bases; nucleotides not matched to a gene: 4. This CDR3 has 15 amino acids. These same data were also listed under a study on T cells expressing NK-cell markers. That source adds: For TCR beta, cDNA was produced by 5'RACE template switching with UMIs. One of eight sequenced donors was HCMV-seronegative; the other seven were seropositive.

This clonotype originated in a middle-aged man who received an inactivated influenza vaccine. The sample consisted of CD4+ T cells sorted from PBMCs, taken 11 to 12 days after vaccination. The chain joins TRBV7-2 to TRBJ2-4, with TRBD2 identical over 7 bases. CDR3 bases: TGTGCCAGCAGCCCCGGGGGGACAGCCAAAAACATTCAGTACTTC. This encodes CASSPGGTAKNIQYF.